This T cell receptor (beta chain) is from a study of blood T cells in healthy people across ages. Whole-study results and caveats: Naive T cell percentage and TCR beta diversity correlated strongly. Naive and antigen-experienced cells were not separated, limiting conclusive comparison.

Looked up from germline, CDR1 is MGHRA and CDR2 is YSYEKL. This CDR3 has 15 amino acids. As regards this clonotype: Its antigen is unknown. The junction does not match germline at one end; this may be a read error.

A second PCR, run for about 7 to 11 cycles, used a sample-barcoded 5' primer plus a J-beta primer mix. MiXCR was run by TCRdb on the 5' RACE reads, yielding one entry per CDR3 protein. The sample holds over 1,500,000 distinct CDR3 sequences, about 50% seen once. The rearrangement joins TRBV4-1 to TRBJ2-7; no reliable D call. This clonotype was obtained from a woman in her 40s in good health. Sequencing was performed on blood. The CDR3: CASGQLLQSTYEQYF. In DNA form, the CDR3 reads TGCGCCAGCGGCCAACTCCTACAGTCGACCTACGAGCAGTACTTC.